The 2 T cell receptor beta chains listed next were all sequenced from one sample in a study of beta chain features in type 1 diabetes. Study results and caveats: Shorter TCRB CDR3s, moderately but significantly so, marked every one of the four CD4+ subsets in Type 1 diabetes patients.

The sequenced template was cDNA made from the entire isolated RNA. Libraries were prepared by immunoSEQ multiplex PCR; TCRdb keeps only in-frame clonotypes and omits some of them. This sample has hundreds of thousands of clones, with 13% found just once. What these receptors recognize is not known. Sequenced material: naive CD4+ T cells from blood. Source of these receptors: a young man with type 1 diabetes.

The chain links TRBV27 to TRBJ1-2, with TRBD1 matching over 10 bases. V lost 0 bases and J lost 5; bases outside the gene matches: 3. The CDR3 is 15 residues long. CDR1 is MNHEY, CDR2 SMNVEV, per germline (reference sequence). CDR3 residues: CASSLSGTGEYGYTF. The CDR3 nucleotides read TGTGCCAGCAGTTTATCCGGGACAGGGGAGTATGGCTACACCTTC.

This clone was counted only a few times. V is TRBV14 and J is TRBJ1-2; D not certain. V lost 1 base to trimming and J lost 5 bases, with 8 bases between them. The CDR3 has 13 amino acids. Germline V CDR1 and CDR2: SGHDN, FVKESK. CDR3 amino acids: CASSQVFQYGYTF. The CDR3 nucleotides are TGTGCCAGCAGCCAAGTGTTCCAGTATGGCTACACCTTC. The full variable domain, in which reference TRBV14 and TRBJ1-2 provide the parts outside the CDR3, is EAGVTQFPSHSVIEKGQTVTLRCDPISGHDNLYWYRRVMGKEIKFLLHFVKESKQDESGMPNNRFLAERTGGTYSTLKVQPAELEDSGVYFCASSQVFQYGYTFGSGTRLTVV.